This TCR beta chain stems from a study of T cell repertoires in cytomegalovirus infection. At the level of the study: Epitope selection comprised recently identified HLA-C-restricted CMV epitopes and well-studied HLA-B-restricted CMV epitopes.

The CDR3 extends over 11 amino acids. The ends were cut back, 7 bases at V and 0 bases at J, with 4 bases in the middle. CDR1 is SQVTM, CDR2 ANQGSEA, per germline. This clonotype was counted only a few times. Its antigen is as yet unknown. TCRdb re-analysed the reads in MiXCR, keeping a single row per CDR3 protein. The table has fewer than 70,000 distinct CDR3 sequences, 28% seen once. J is TRBJ2-1 and V is TRBV29-1; no clear D. This specimen was CD8+ T cells from cultured PBMCs, taken from culture after CMV antigen stimulation. The origin of this receptor is a human donor in good health (CMV status not recorded). Some clones in this sample may be carry-over from other donors' samples. CDR3 nucleotides: TGCAGCGGACACTCCTACAATGAGCAGTTCTTC. Its protein product is CSGHSYNEQFF.